These 23 T cell receptor beta chains came from one sample sequenced in a study of cytomegalovirus exposure and HLA in healthy donors. The PCR had 60 Vbeta and 13 Jbeta primers. The assay was immunoSEQ multiplex PCR, and TCRdb's table has in-frame clones only and misses some. The sample includes some 150,000 clones, 70% to 90% seen only once; the top ten take over 0.65%. The specimen was PBMCs. These receptors were obtained from a young woman in good health and CMV-seronegative.

CDR3 protein: CASSLGQGLGGGYTF. In DNA, the CDR3 is TGTGCCAGCAGCTTGGGACAGGGCCTAGGAGGGGGCTACACCTTC. This chain connects TRBV5-4 to TRBJ1-2; TRBD1 matches at 7 bases. The V gene end was trimmed by 0 bases and the J gene end by 8 bases; junction bases not matched to a gene: 10. This CDR3 is built from 15 residues. In germline, CDR1 is SGHNT, CDR2 YYREEE (reference sequence).

The V and J genes are TRBV6-1 and TRBJ1-5; 8 nucleotides line up with TRBD1. The V segment lost 2 bases and the J segment 6 bases; nucleotides outside the gene matches: 9. The CDR3 is 16 residues long. CDR1 MNHNS and CDR2 SASEGT come from the germline V gene. The CDR3 here is CASSELNQGAFQPQHF. The CDR3 nucleotides are TGTGCCAGCAGTGAATTGAACCAGGGGGCTTTTCAGCCCCAGCATTTT.

The chain recombines TRBV5-1 with TRBJ2-2, with 9 nucleotides matching TRBD2. This CDR3 has 17 residues. Germline CDR1 is SGHRS and CDR2 is YFSETQ. The trim removed 0 bases at V and 0 bases at J, leaving 3 bases unmatched. CDR3 sequence reads: CASSLASGTPNTGELFF. The CDR3 DNA follows: TGCGCCAGCAGCTTGGCTAGCGGGACCCCGAACACCGGGGAGCTGTTTTTT.

This chain links TRBV30 with TRBJ1-1; D unclear. V was pared by 4 bases and J by 5 bases, with 11 bases between. CDR3 length: 12 amino acids. The germline V gene has CDR1 GTSNPN and CDR2 SVGIG (reference sequence). The CDR3 loop is CAWKERWTEAFF. CDR3 coding DNA: TGTGCCTGGAAAGAGAGGTGGACTGAAGCTTTCTTT.

This rearrangement joins TRBV5-4 to TRBJ2-7; TRBD1 might be the D (6 bases). Germline CDR1 is SGHNT and CDR2 is YYREEE (reference sequence). The CDR3 spans 14 residues. Trimming cost V 0 bases and J 4 bases, with 11 bases left between them. The DNA for the CDR3 is TGTGCCAGCAGCTTGGCAGGGGCGCGGTACGAGCAGTACTTC. Translated: CASSLAGARYEQYF.

The chain joins TRBV2 to TRBJ1-2; 7 positions match TRBD1. The V segment lost 3 bases and the J segment 2 bases; nucleotides outside the gene matches: 6. In germline, CDR1 is SNHLY, CDR2 FYNNEI. This CDR3 has 15 residues. The DNA for the CDR3 is TGTGCCAGCAGTGATGGGACAGCCTCCAACTATGGCTACACCTTC. Its translation: CASSDGTASNYGYTF.

The CDR3 nucleotides are TGTGCCAGCAGTGGCTACAGGTTTAGGGCTGCGGAGACCCAGTACTTC. Encoded protein: CASSGYRFRAAETQYF. The J gene is TRBJ2-5, the V gene TRBV28, with D possibly matching TRBD1 (5 bases). There are 16 residues in the CDR3. The V and J ends lost 5 bases and 5 bases respectively, with 21 bases between them. Looked up from germline, CDR1 is MDHEN and CDR2 is SYDVKM. Using reference TRBV28 and TRBJ2-5 for the parts outside the CDR3, the full variable domain is DVKVTQSSRYLVKRTGEKVFLECVQDMDHENMFWYRQDPGLGLRLIYFSYDVKMKEKGDIPEGYSVSREKKERFSLILESASTNQTSMYLCASSGYRFRAAETQYFGPGTRLLVL.

V is TRBV25-1 and J is TRBJ1-6; D might be TRBD1 (6 bases). The CDR3 length is 13 residues. V shed 5 bases and J shed 6 bases, with 8 bases lying between them. Germline loops: CDR1 MGHDK, CDR2 SYGVNS. DNA for the CDR3: TGTGCCAGCAGTACAGGGATTAATTCACCCCTCCACTTT. It encodes CASSTGINSPLHF. Full variable domain (rest looked up from reference TRBV25-1 and TRBJ1-6): EADIYQTPRYLVIGTGKKITLECSQTMGHDKMYWYQQDPGMELHLIHYSYGVNSTEKGDLSSESTVSRIRTEHFPLTLESARPSHTSQYLCASSTGINSPLHFGNGTRLTVT.

The chain couples TRBV7-3 to TRBJ1-5, with D perhaps matching TRBD1 (5 bases). The CDR3 is made up of 13 amino acids. The V end lost 5 bases, the J end lost 3 bases, and 8 bases lay between the germline ends. Germline V gene sequence: CDR1 SGHTA, CDR2 FQGTGA. Here the CDR3 DNA reads TGTGCCAGCAGCAAGACAGTCAATCAGCCCCAGCATTTT. Its translation: CASSKTVNQPQHF.

This sequence joins TRBV5-1 and TRBJ2-3, with 8 bases lining up with TRBD1. Trimming took 4 bases from V and 0 from J; bases not matched to a gene: 4. CDR3 length: 15 amino acids. Germline V gene sequence: CDR1 SGHRS, CDR2 YFSETQ. In DNA form, the CDR3 reads TGCGCCAGCAGCCCGGACAGGGCTAGCACAGATACGCAGTATTTT. Amino acid sequence: CASSPDRASTDTQYF. Full variable domain (remainder filled in from reference TRBV5-1 and TRBJ2-3): KAGVTQTPRYLIKTRGQQVTLSCSPISGHRSVSWYQQTPGQGLQFLFEYFSETQRNKGNFPGRFSGRQFSNSRSEMNVSTLELGDSALYLCASSPDRASTDTQYFGPGTRLTVL.

CDR3 residues: CASSIYRYNEQFF. The DNA for the CDR3 is TGTGCCAGTAGTATTTACAGATACAATGAGCAGTTCTTC. The V and J genes are TRBV19 and TRBJ2-1; D gene ambiguous. CDR1 and CDR2 (germline): LNHDA, SQIVND (reference sequence). The CDR3 extends over 13 amino acids. The germline V and J ends were trimmed by 3 bases and 4 bases, with 7 bases remaining between them.

The chain joins TRBV9 to TRBJ1-1; D may be TRBD1 (6 bases). With 4 bases removed from V and 4 bases from J, the gap between germline ends came to 14 bases. The length of the CDR3 is 14 residues. Germline lookup yields CDR1 SGDLS and CDR2 YYNGEE. This chain's CDR3 is CASSLRQDSTEAFF. As DNA, the CDR3 is TGTGCCAGCAGCCTCAGACAGGACTCCACTGAAGCTTTCTTT.

The genes are TRBV9 and TRBJ2-1; 9 positions match TRBD2. The CDR3 extends over 15 amino acids. CDR1 is SGDLS and CDR2 is YYNGEE in the germline V gene. The trim removed 0 bases at V and 8 bases at J, leaving 6 bases unmatched. CDR3 loop: CASSVGGTSSHEQFF. DNA for the CDR3: TGTGCCAGCAGCGTAGGAGGGACTAGCTCCCATGAGCAGTTCTTC.

The CDR3 region is CASRGTGEVYPEAFF. As DNA, the CDR3 is TGTGCCAGTAGGGGGACAGGGGAGGTCTACCCTGAAGCTTTCTTT. The chain combines TRBV19 with TRBJ1-1; TRBD1 matches at 10 bases. From germline, CDR1 is LNHDA and CDR2 SQIVND (reference sequence). The ends lost 6 bases at V and 6 bases at J; junction bases unmatched: 10. The CDR3 loop spans 15 amino acids.

The gene calls are TRBV7-2 and TRBJ1-1, with TRBD1 matching over 10 bases. V trimming: 4 bases; J trimming: 1 base; junction bases outside the gene matches: 6. The germline gives CDR1 SGHTA, CDR2 FQGNSA. The CDR3 sequence is 16 residues long. The DNA of the CDR3 is TGTGCCAGCAGCTCAAGGGGGGACAGGGGGAACACTGAAGCTTTCTTT. It codes for CASSSRGDRGNTEAFF.

CDR3 loop: CASSRRLAGVNEQFF. The CDR3 coding sequence is TGCGCCAGCAGCCGACGACTAGCGGGAGTTAATGAGCAGTTCTTC. The rearrangement joins TRBV5-1 to TRBJ2-1, with 12 nucleotides matching TRBD2. Germline V CDR1 and CDR2: SGHRS, YFSETQ. CDR3 length: 15 amino acids. V shed 4 bases and J 7 bases; nucleotides not matched to a gene: 6. Looking up the rest from reference TRBV5-1 and TRBJ2-1 gives the full variable domain: KAGVTQTPRYLIKTRGQQVTLSCSPISGHRSVSWYQQTPGQGLQFLFEYFSETQRNKGNFPGRFSGRQFSNSRSEMNVSTLELGDSALYLCASSRRLAGVNEQFFGPGTRLTVL.

The CDR3 DNA reads TGCGCCAGCAGCTTGCCACGAAGTGCGAGCGGCTCTAGCACAGATACGCAGTATTTT. This codes for CASSLPRSASGSSTDTQYF. This chain joins TRBV5-1 and TRBJ2-3, with a tentative D call TRBD2 (5 bases). Germline CDR1 reads SGHRS; CDR2 reads YFSETQ. The CDR3 is made up of 19 amino acids. The V and J ends lost 1 base and 0 bases respectively, with 21 bases between them.

The gene calls are TRBV7-6 and TRBJ1-1; D is unclear. Trimming left V 5 bases short and J 5 bases short, with 21 bases between. The CDR3 length is 16 residues. Per germline, CDR1 SGHVS and CDR2 FNYEAQ. CDR3 coding DNA: TGTGCCAGCAGCGTTACCCCCAGACAAGGAGGTACTGAAGCTTTCTTT. Its translation: CASSVTPRQGGTEAFF.

V usage is TRBV2 and J usage is TRBJ2-2; the match to TRBD2 covers 7 bases. Unmatched junction bases numbered 5, after V lost 6 bases and J lost 4 bases. The germline gives CDR1 SNHLY, CDR2 FYNNEI. The CDR3 is 14 amino acids. DNA of the CDR3: TGTGCCAGCAGGGCAGCGGGACTCACCGGGGAGCTGTTTTTT. Amino acids: CASRAAGLTGELFF.

This chain connects TRBV7-2 to TRBJ1-2, with 10 bases that match TRBD1. The CDR3 sequence is 17 residues long. V shed 1 base and J 5 bases; nucleotides not matched to a gene: 10. Germline-derived CDR1 and CDR2 are SGHTA and FQGNSA. This CDR3 reads CASSLEGSGTGEYGYTF. The CDR3 region has the DNA TGTGCCAGCAGCTTAGAGGGATCCGGGACAGGGGAATATGGCTACACCTTC.

CDR3 nucleotide sequence: TGTGCCAGCAGCTTAGATTTAGGACTGCTGAACACTGAAGCTTTCTTT. This translates into CASSLDLGLLNTEAFF. The rearrangement uses TRBV11-2 and TRBJ1-1; no clear D. The germline V gene has CDR1 SGHAT and CDR2 FQNNGV. This CDR3 is built from 16 residues. V lost 0 bases to trimming and J lost 0 bases, with 11 bases between them.

V is TRBV6-1 and J is TRBJ2-7; TRBD1 aligns across 8 bases. Germline trimming cut 8 bases from V and 6 bases from J; bases unmatched to any gene: 12. Germline CDR1 is MNHNS and CDR2 is SASEGT. CDR3 length: 14 amino acids. The CDR3 DNA is TGTGCCAGCTCCTGGACAGGGACGGAAGGCGAGCAGTACTTC. Translation gives CASSWTGTEGEQYF.

The chain couples TRBV9 to TRBJ2-7; 11 nucleotides agree with TRBD1. The V and J ends lost 4 bases and 3 bases, in that order; junction bases with no gene match: 3. Looked up from germline, CDR1 is SGDLS and CDR2 is YYNGEE. The CDR3 is made up of 14 amino acids. The CDR3 region is CASSKGQGVYEQYF. DNA for the CDR3: TGTGCCAGCAGCAAGGGACAGGGGGTCTACGAGCAGTACTTC.